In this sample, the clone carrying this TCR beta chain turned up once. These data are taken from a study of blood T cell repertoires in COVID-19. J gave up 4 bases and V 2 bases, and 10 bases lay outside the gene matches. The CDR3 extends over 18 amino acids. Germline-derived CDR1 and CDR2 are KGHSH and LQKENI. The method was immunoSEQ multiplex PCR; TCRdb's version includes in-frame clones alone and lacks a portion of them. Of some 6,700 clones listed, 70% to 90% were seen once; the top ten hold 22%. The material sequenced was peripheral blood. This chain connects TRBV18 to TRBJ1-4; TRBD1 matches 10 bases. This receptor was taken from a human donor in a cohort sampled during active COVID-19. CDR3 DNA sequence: TGTGCCAGCTCACCAGGGACAGGGGAAGCAACTGGTAATGAAAAACTGTTTTTT. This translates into CASSPGTGEATGNEKLFF.